Presented here are 27 T cell receptor beta chains from one specimen sequenced in a study of blood T cell repertoires in COVID-19. Repertoires were generated with immunoSEQ multiplex PCR, while TCRdb's copy carries only in-frame clones and drops some. The sample includes some 400,000 clones, approximately 87% of them seen just once. The sequenced sample was peripheral blood. The receptors here all came from a woman aged 55-70 years with COVID-19, enrolled during active disease.

V gene TRBV5-4 combines with J gene TRBJ2-5, with TRBD2 matching 10 bases. CDR3 length: 15 residues. V shed 10 bases and J 5 bases; nucleotides not matched to a gene: 14. Germline CDR1 reads SGHNT; CDR2 reads YYREEE (reference sequence). CDR3 region: CAAKRIAGGGETQYF. The CDR3 nucleotides read TGTGCCGCCAAGCGGATAGCGGGGGGAGGTGAGACCCAGTACTTC.

V and J are TRBV6-6 and TRBJ1-2, with 10 bases that match TRBD1. This CDR3 has 16 residues. Germline CDR1 MNHNY, CDR2 SVGAGI (reference sequence). Trimming cost V 0 bases and J 7 bases; bases outside gene matches: 8. The CDR3 sequence is CASSYSTGGKAGGYTF. The CDR3 nucleotides are TGTGCCAGCAGTTACTCGACAGGGGGCAAGGCGGGTGGCTACACCTTC.

This clone was recorded once. The chain joins TRBV10-1 to TRBJ2-3, with D possibly matching TRBD1 (7 bases). The CDR3 extends over 13 amino acids. V was clipped by 5 bases and J by 3 bases, with 9 bases between them. Per the germline V gene, CDR1 is WNHNN and CDR2 is SYGVQD (reference sequence). This CDR3 is CASSPGGTDTQYF. CDR3 nucleotides: TGCGCCAGCAGTCCAGGGGGGACAGATACGCAGTATTTT.

This chain joins TRBV28 and TRBJ1-2; 11 nucleotides match TRBD1. Germline loops: CDR1 MDHEN, CDR2 SYDVKM. The CDR3 is made up of 15 amino acids. The V and J ends lost 3 bases and 4 bases, in that order; junction bases with no gene match: 4. The CDR3 is CASSFRDRGIYGYTF. As DNA, the CDR3 is TGTGCCAGCAGTTTCCGGGACAGGGGGATCTATGGCTACACCTTC.

J is TRBJ2-7 and V is TRBV19, with D possibly matching TRBD1 (6 bases). This CDR3 contains 13 residues. V gave up 4 bases and J gave up 6 bases, with 13 bases separating them. Germline V gene lookup returns CDR1 LNHDA and CDR2 SQIVND (reference sequence). CDR3 region: CASSKFRGIEQYF. CDR3 nucleotide sequence: TGTGCCAGTAGTAAATTCAGGGGAATCGAGCAGTACTTC.

This clone was observed a handful of times. The V gene is TRBV7-9, the J gene TRBJ1-2; 10 positions agree with TRBD1. V was pared by 5 bases and J by 5 bases, with 5 bases of the junction left unmatched. The germline CDR1 and CDR2 sequences are SEHNR and FQNEAQ (reference sequence). CDR3 length: 14 residues. CDR3 DNA: TGTGCCAGCAGCATTGGGACAGGGGCGTATGGCTACACCTTC. Translating it yields CASSIGTGAYGYTF.

The chain links TRBV7-2 to TRBJ1-1; 9 bases line up with TRBD1. CDR3 length equals 17 residues. V was clipped by 1 base and J by 1 base; unmatched bases: 7. Germline V gene sequence: CDR1 SGHTA, CDR2 FQGNSA. The CDR3 loop reads CASSLGTGGSANTEAFF. In DNA form, the CDR3 reads TGTGCCAGCAGCTTAGGAACAGGGGGCTCGGCGAACACTGAAGCTTTCTTT.

This clone showed up just once. The V gene is TRBV18, the J gene TRBJ1-5; D is perhaps TRBD1 (5 bases). Germline V lookup: CDR1 KGHSH, CDR2 LQKENI. The V and J ends lost 6 bases and 2 bases respectively, with 11 bases between them. This CDR3 is 14 amino acids long. The chain's CDR3 is CASSERGGNQPQHF. In nucleotides, the CDR3 is TGTGCCAGCTCCGAAAGGGGTGGCAATCAGCCCCAGCATTTT. Supplemented by reference TRBV18 and TRBJ1-5, the full variable domain reads NAGVMQNPRHLVRRRGQEARLRCSPMKGHSHVYWYRQLPEEGLKFMVYLQKENIIDESGMPKERFSAEFPKEGPSILRIQQVVRGDSAAYFCASSERGGNQPQHFGDGTRLSIL.

The chain combines TRBV7-2 with TRBJ1-3; D not resolved. The CDR3 loop spans 14 amino acids. Germline V gives CDR1 SGHTA, CDR2 FQGNSA. V lost 3 bases, J lost 2 bases, and 8 bases lay in between. DNA for the CDR3: TGTGCCAGCAGCTTGGACTTTACTGGAAACACCATATATTTT. Amino acid sequence: CASSLDFTGNTIYF.

The V gene is TRBV11-1, the J gene TRBJ2-1; perhaps TRBD1 as D (5 bases). V lost 4 bases, J lost 3 bases, and 16 bases lay in between. Germline CDR1 is SGHAT and CDR2 is FQDESV (reference sequence). CDR3 size: 16 residues. The CDR3 reads CASSSRAGIGYNEQFF. Here the CDR3 DNA reads TGTGCCAGCAGCTCACGAGCAGGGATCGGCTACAATGAGCAGTTCTTC.

The V call is TRBV2, the J call TRBJ1-2; 8 bases align to TRBD1. Trimming at V came to 1 base and at J to 4 bases, leaving 5 bases not matched to a gene. This CDR3 has 15 residues. Germline lookup yields CDR1 SNHLY and CDR2 FYNNEI. CDR3 in DNA: TGTGCCAGCAGTGAAGGCCGGGACAGGAGCTATGGCTACACCTTC. Amino acids: CASSEGRDRSYGYTF. Full variable domain (outside the CDR3, taken from reference TRBV2 and TRBJ1-2): EPEVTQTPSHQVTQMGQEVILRCVPISNHLYFYWYRQILGQKVEFLVSFYNNEISEKSEIFDDQFSVERPDGSNFTLKIRSTKLEDSAMYFCASSEGRDRSYGYTFGSGTRLTVV.

This clone has a handful of counts. The chain couples TRBV6-5 to TRBJ1-6; 8 bases match TRBD1. CDR1 is MNHEY and CDR2 is SVGAGI in the germline V gene. Trimming took 7 bases from V and 10 from J; bases not matched to a gene: 9. CDR3 length equals 14 residues. The CDR3 reads CASIWTGKDSPLHF. CDR3 DNA: TGTGCCAGCATCTGGACAGGGAAAGACTCACCCCTCCACTTT.

The chain carries TRBV6-6 and TRBJ2-7; maybe TRBD2 (6 bases). CDR1 is MNHNY, CDR2 SVGAGI, per germline (reference sequence). The CDR3 has 14 amino acids. Between the trimmed V and J ends, which lost 2 bases and 0 bases, there was a span of 8 bases. The CDR3 bases are TGTGCCAGCAGTTACGGGGGGAACTCCTACGAGCAGTACTTC. This codes for CASSYGGNSYEQYF.

The chain recombines TRBV13 with TRBJ2-7; perhaps TRBD1 as D (6 bases). This CDR3 comprises 17 residues. The V end was cut by 4 bases, the J end by 3 bases, with 22 bases between. The V gene's germline CDR1 is PRHDT and CDR2 FYEKMQ (reference sequence). The CDR3 region has the DNA TGTGCCAGCAGCTCAATAGGCCGCCGGCAGGGGTACTACGAGCAGTACTTC. Encoded protein: CASSSIGRRQGYYEQYF.

The genes are TRBV3-1 (or the pseudogene TRBV3-2) and TRBJ1-3; 8 bases line up with TRBD1. The V gene end was trimmed by 4 bases and the J gene end by 0 bases; junction bases not matched to a gene: 5. This CDR3 region has 16 residues. The V gene's germline CDR1 is LGHDT and CDR2 YNNKEL (reference sequence). CDR3 amino acids: CASSPNRGGSGNTIYF. CDR3 sequence (DNA): TGTGCCAGCAGCCCCAACAGGGGGGGCTCTGGAAACACCATATATTTT.

J is TRBJ1-6 and V is TRBV6-5, with D unresolved. Trimming cost V 6 bases and J 4 bases, with 13 bases left between them. Germline V gene data show CDR1 as MNHEY and CDR2 as SVGAGI. CDR3 length: 15 residues. CDR3 loop: CASRPGTYYNSPLHF. In nucleotides, the CDR3 is TGTGCCAGCAGACCAGGCACCTATTATAATTCACCCCTCCACTTT.

This sequence joins TRBV6-6 and TRBJ1-2; TRBD1 matches at 7 bases. The germline gives CDR1 MNHNY, CDR2 SVGAGI (reference sequence). The length of the CDR3 is 13 residues. The V gene end was trimmed by 5 bases and the J gene end by 2 bases; junction bases not matched to a gene: 2. The CDR3 sequence: CASSMGQNYGYTF. In DNA, the CDR3 is TGTGCCAGCAGTATGGGACAGAACTATGGCTACACCTTC.

V is TRBV28 and J is TRBJ2-7; no definite D call. Trimming stripped 1 base from V and 6 bases from J, with 19 bases between. In germline, CDR1 is MDHEN, CDR2 SYDVKM. The CDR3 has 16 residues. The CDR3 protein is CASSLFPPDASGEQYF. In DNA, the CDR3 is TGTGCCAGCAGTTTATTCCCTCCTGATGCGAGTGGCGAGCAGTACTTC.

The chain is built from TRBV28 and TRBJ1-3, with D unclear. This CDR3 has 13 residues. Trimming stripped 1 base from V and 3 bases from J, with 4 bases between. Germline assignment: CDR1 MDHEN and CDR2 SYDVKM. CDR3 DNA: TGTGCCAGCAGTTTATCAGGTGGAAACACCATATATTTT. Its protein is CASSLSGGNTIYF. Together with reference TRBV28 and TRBJ1-3, the CDR3 gives the full variable domain: DVKVTQSSRYLVKRTGEKVFLECVQDMDHENMFWYRQDPGLGLRLIYFSYDVKMKEKGDIPEGYSVSREKKERFSLILESASTNQTSMYLCASSLSGGNTIYFGEGSWLTVV.

The rearrangement links TRBV7-2 to TRBJ1-1; 9 bases line up with TRBD1. This CDR3 is built from 15 residues. Germline loops: CDR1 SGHTA, CDR2 FQGNSA. V was clipped by 0 bases and J by 5 bases; unmatched bases: 4. CDR3 nucleotide sequence: TGTGCCAGCAGCTTAGCACAGGGGGCGAGTACTGAAGCTTTCTTT. Its protein is CASSLAQGASTEAFF.

This clone was seen just once. The chain combines TRBV6-2 or TRBV6-3 with TRBJ2-7; D may be TRBD1 (6 bases). The CDR3 is 12 amino acids. Trimming cost V 5 bases and J 6 bases, with 11 bases left between them. Germline V CDR1 and CDR2: MNHEY, SVGEGT. CDR3 residues: CASSQGGREQYF. CDR3 nucleotides: TGTGCCAGCAGTCAAGGGGGTCGCGAGCAGTACTTC.

To note about this clone: This CDR3 is also generated by other DNA sequences in the sample. The chain combines TRBV29-1 with TRBJ1-1; 8 bases line up with TRBD1. Germline values: CDR1 SQVTM, CDR2 ANQGSEA. The CDR3 sequence is 13 residues long. The trim removed 6 bases at V and 1 base at J, leaving 4 bases unmatched. The CDR3, as DNA: TGCAGCGTAGACAGGGGTCCGAACACTGAAGCTTTCTTT. Its translation: CSVDRGPNTEAFF.

The gene calls are TRBV10-1 and TRBJ1-2, with a tentative D call TRBD1 (6 bases). The germline V gene has CDR1 WNHNN and CDR2 SYGVQD (reference sequence). The CDR3 runs 16 residues. The V end was cut by 4 bases, the J end by 4 bases, with 19 bases between. CDR3 in DNA: TGCGCCAGCAGTGGGCAGGGGTTGGGGCTCGGCTATGGCTACACCTTC. Protein sequence: CASSGQGLGLGYGYTF.

The chain combines TRBV7-8 with TRBJ1-5, with 7 bases fitting TRBD1. The length of the CDR3 is 16 residues. J was trimmed by 2 bases and V by 5 bases; bases with no gene match: 9. Germline values: CDR1 SGHVS, CDR2 FQNEAQ. The CDR3 nucleotides are TGTGCCAGCAGCCTATCAACCGGGACAGGCAATCAGCCCCAGCATTTT. This translates into CASSLSTGTGNQPQHF.

The gene calls are TRBV28 and TRBJ1-4; tentative D call: TRBD1 (5 bases). Trimming pared 2 bases from V and 11 bases from J, leaving 12 bases between. This CDR3 comprises 13 residues. CDR1 is MDHEN and CDR2 is SYDVKM in the germline V gene. The DNA for the CDR3 is TGTGCCAGCAGTTTAGGGCAGGGCCACAAACTGTTTTTT. Amino acid sequence: CASSLGQGHKLFF. Supplemented by reference TRBV28 and TRBJ1-4, the full variable domain reads DVKVTQSSRYLVKRTGEKVFLECVQDMDHENMFWYRQDPGLGLRLIYFSYDVKMKEKGDIPEGYSVSREKKERFSLILESASTNQTSMYLCASSLGQGHKLFFGSGTQLSVL.

The V call is TRBV28, the J call TRBJ1-6, with 11 bases identical to TRBD1. Looked up from germline, CDR1 is MDHEN and CDR2 is SYDVKM. J was trimmed by 10 bases and V by 6 bases; bases with no gene match: 5. This CDR3 comprises 14 residues. CDR3 amino acids: CASSWTGGGSPLHF. In nucleotides, the CDR3 is TGTGCCAGCAGCTGGACAGGGGGCGGCTCACCCCTCCACTTT.

The chain combines TRBV5-4 with TRBJ2-1; 12 bases map to TRBD2. The trim removed 4 bases at V and 6 bases at J, leaving 8 bases unmatched. The CDR3 has 16 residues. Germline CDR1 is SGHNT and CDR2 is YYREEE (reference sequence). The CDR3 DNA sequence: TGTGCCAGCAGCCCCCCCACTAGCGGGGGGCTCAATGAGCAGTTCTTC. Encoded protein: CASSPPTSGGLNEQFF.